This passage covers 20 T cell receptor beta chains from one sample sequenced in a study of cytomegalovirus exposure and HLA in healthy donors. PCR primers comprised 60 Vbeta and 13 Jbeta primers. Some clones are missing from TCRdb's copy, which holds only in-frame ones; the method was immunoSEQ multiplex PCR. Of roughly 100,000 clones in the sample, over 65% were seen once. The material sequenced was PBMCs. These receptors all come from a middle-aged man in good health and CMV-seropositive.

The rearrangement joins TRBV5-4 to TRBJ1-1, with D possibly being TRBD1 (6 bases). Between the trimmed V and J ends, which lost 3 bases and 5 bases, there was a span of 8 bases. Per germline, CDR1 SGHNT and CDR2 YYREEE (reference sequence). The CDR3 runs to 12 residues. DNA for the CDR3: TGTGCCAGCAGCTCAGGGGTTACTGAAGCTTTCTTT. This gives the protein CASSSGVTEAFF.

V and J are TRBV2 and TRBJ2-5, with 10 bases that match TRBD2. Germline values: CDR1 SNHLY, CDR2 FYNNEI. The CDR3 contains 17 residues. The V gene end was trimmed by 1 base and the J gene end by 2 bases; junction bases not matched to a gene: 7. The DNA for the CDR3 is TGTGCCAGCAGTGAAGGGCACAGCGGGGGGGGACAAGAGACCCAGTACTTC. Amino acids: CASSEGHSGGGQETQYF.

V gene TRBV28 combines with J gene TRBJ2-7; D is possibly TRBD2 (7 bases). CDR1 and CDR2 from the germline V gene are MDHEN and SYDVKM. V lost 7 bases to trimming and J lost 3 bases, with 19 bases between them. The CDR3 length is 15 residues. The DNA of the CDR3 is TGTGCCAGCACCGAAGGGGGGGTTGCCAGCTACGAGCAGTACTTC. Translating gives CASTEGGVASYEQYF.

The chain recombines TRBV27 with TRBJ2-1, with 7 bases matching TRBD2. The CDR3 consists of 18 residues. Germline values: CDR1 MNHEY, CDR2 SMNVEV (reference sequence). Trimming cost V 8 bases and J 4 bases; bases outside gene matches: 20. CDR3 DNA sequence: TGTGCCAGCGCCCCCCTGGGTGCGGGAGTCTCTGGGTACAATGAGCAGTTCTTC. The encoded protein is CASAPLGAGVSGYNEQFF.

The gene calls are TRBV7-2 and TRBJ1-1, with D maybe TRBD1 (6 bases). Germline V gene sequence: CDR1 SGHTA, CDR2 FQGNSA. V lost 4 bases and J lost 7, with 13 bases in between. CDR3 size: 13 residues. As DNA, the CDR3 is TGTGCCAGCAGCTCAACCCAGGGGTTTGAAGCTTTCTTT. This sequence encodes CASSSTQGFEAFF.

This clone was seen a handful of times. The chain's CDR3 is CSVSTGRNTEAFF. CDR3 nucleotide sequence: TGCAGCGTGTCGACAGGGCGGAACACTGAAGCTTTCTTT. The rearrangement uses TRBV29-1 and TRBJ1-1; 7 bases align to TRBD1. V shed 6 bases, J shed 1 base, and the junction held 5 bases outside the gene matches. The CDR3 loop spans 13 amino acids. Per germline, CDR1 SQVTM and CDR2 ANQGSEA.

The chain carries TRBV7-9 and TRBJ1-2; possibly TRBD1 for D (5 bases). V lost 3 bases to trimming and J lost 7 bases, with 12 bases between them. The CDR3 runs 13 residues. The germline CDR1 and CDR2 sequences are SEHNR and FQNEAQ (reference sequence). CDR3 sequence: CASSFQGRGGYTF. In DNA, the CDR3 is TGTGCCAGCAGCTTCCAGGGAAGAGGTGGCTACACCTTC.

The chain employs TRBV6-1 and TRBJ2-5; weak D call: TRBD1 (6 bases). V dropped 2 bases and J dropped 8 bases, with 12 bases sitting between them. The CDR3 loop spans 13 amino acids. Germline assignment: CDR1 MNHNS and CDR2 SASEGT. CDR3 DNA: TGTGCCAGCAGTGAAAAGATGACAGGCACCCAGTACTTC. Its translation: CASSEKMTGTQYF.

Concerning this clone itself: The junction differs from germline at one of its ends, possibly a read error. V is TRBV7-8 and J is TRBJ2-6; a possible D gene is TRBD1 (5 bases). CDR1 is SGHVS and CDR2 is FQNEAQ in the germline V gene. This CDR3 is 15 amino acids long. The CDR3 bases are TGTGCCAGCTTTAGAGAGGAATCTGGGGCCAACGGCCTGACTTTC. Residues: CASFREESGANGLTF. The variable domain in full, with the rest retrieved from reference TRBV7-8 and TRBJ2-6, is GAGVSQSPRYKVAKRGQDVALRCDPISGHVSLFWYQQALGQGPEFLTYFQNEAQLDKSGLPSDRFFAERPEGSVSTLKIQRTQQEDSAVYLCASFREESGANGLTFGAGSRLTVL.

V usage is TRBV5-8 and J usage is TRBJ2-1, with 7 bases aligning to TRBD2. The CDR3 covers 16 residues. Unmatched junction bases numbered 10, after V lost 2 bases and J lost 5 bases. Germline V gene lookup returns CDR1 SGHTS and CDR2 YDEGEE. As DNA, the CDR3 is TGTGCCAGCAGCTTTTGGTCCAGCGGGGCGAACAATGAGCAGTTCTTC. Encoded protein: CASSFWSSGANNEQFF.

The chain uses TRBV7-9 and TRBJ2-3, with TRBD1 matching 8 bases. Germline V gene lookup returns CDR1 SEHNR and CDR2 FQNEAQ (reference sequence). With 5 bases clipped from V and 1 base from J, the junction kept 5 bases outside the gene matches. The CDR3 is 15 amino acids. CDR3 sequence: CASSLGGQGTDTQYF. As DNA, the CDR3 is TGTGCCAGCAGCCTTGGGGGACAGGGCACAGATACGCAGTATTTT.

The V gene is TRBV7-3, the J gene TRBJ2-7; 11 bases align to TRBD2. The V and J ends lost 2 bases and 7 bases, in that order; junction bases with no gene match: 13. The germline CDR1 and CDR2 sequences are SGHTA and FQGTGA. This CDR3 comprises 17 residues. This CDR3 reads CASSLLLLAGGLREQYF. The CDR3 nucleotides are TGTGCCAGCAGCTTACTGCTTTTAGCGGGAGGGCTCCGGGAGCAGTACTTC.

This clone was counted only a few times. The V and J genes are TRBV29-1 and TRBJ2-5, with D possibly being TRBD1 (5 bases). Germline assignment: CDR1 SQVTM and CDR2 ANQGSEA. This CDR3 contains 12 residues. V lost 4 bases and J 2 bases, leaving 8 bases between the germline ends. This chain's CDR3 is CSVVTDQETQYF. Here the CDR3 DNA reads TGCAGCGTTGTGACAGATCAAGAGACCCAGTACTTC.

The chain uses TRBV7-9 and TRBJ2-7, with D hard to call. Looked up from germline, CDR1 is SEHNR and CDR2 is FQNEAQ (reference sequence). V shed 3 bases and J shed 5 bases, with 8 bases lying between them. The length of the CDR3 is 12 residues. The CDR3 bases are TGTGCCAGCAGCTTCGGGTGGAACGAGCAGTACTTC. It specifies CASSFGWNEQYF.

The V call is TRBV7-9, the J call TRBJ1-5, with D uncertain. Per the germline V gene, CDR1 is SEHNR and CDR2 is FQNEAQ (reference sequence). V lost 6 bases and J 1 base, leaving 10 bases between the germline ends. The CDR3 contains 14 residues. DNA of the CDR3: TGTGCCAGCAGTTCTACACAGAGCAATCAGCCCCAGCATTTT. Residues: CASSSTQSNQPQHF.

The chain joins TRBV18 to TRBJ2-5; 10 bases map to TRBD1. The germline V gene encodes CDR1 KGHSH and CDR2 LQKENI. The CDR3 runs 16 residues. The V and J ends lost 3 bases and 5 bases, in that order; junction bases with no gene match: 9. The CDR3 spells CASSPRTGGSVETQYF. The CDR3 DNA sequence: TGTGCCAGCTCACCCCGGACAGGGGGATCAGTCGAGACCCAGTACTTC.

The chain employs TRBV7-3 and TRBJ2-7; TRBD2 aligns across 7 bases. CDR3 length: 14 residues. V dropped 5 bases and J dropped 4; count of bases not matched to a gene: 8. Germline CDR1 reads SGHTA; CDR2 reads FQGTGA. The CDR3 DNA reads as TGTGCCAGCAGCCTTCTAGCGGAGTCATACGAGCAGTACTTC. Translating it yields CASSLLAESYEQYF. The complete variable domain, with remaining parts taken from reference TRBV7-3 and TRBJ2-7, reads GAGVSQTPSNKVTEKGKYVELRCDPISGHTALYWYRQSLGQGPEFLIYFQGTGAADDSGLPNDRFFAVRPEGSVSTLKIQRTERGDSAVYLCASSLLAESYEQYFGPGTRLTVT.

The chain employs TRBV4-2 and TRBJ1-2, with TRBD1 identical over 8 bases. V dropped 0 bases and J dropped 4; count of bases not matched to a gene: 7. Germline V gene sequence: CDR1 LGHNA, CDR2 YNFKEQ. The CDR3 covers 16 residues. The CDR3 loop is CASSQDPRGLGYGYTF. In DNA form, the CDR3 reads TGTGCCAGCAGCCAAGATCCCAGGGGGCTGGGCTATGGCTACACCTTC.

This chain connects TRBV5-6 to TRBJ2-5, with D possibly being TRBD2 (5 bases). Trimming left V 6 bases short and J 2 bases short, with 11 bases between. The germline gives CDR1 SGHDT, CDR2 YYEEEE. The CDR3 extends over 13 amino acids. CDR3 coding DNA: TGTGCCAGCACCTTCGGGGATCAAGAGACCCAGTACTTC. Encoded protein: CASTFGDQETQYF. Looking up the rest from reference TRBV5-6 and TRBJ2-5 gives the full variable domain: DAGVTQSPTHLIKTRGQQVTLRCSPKSGHDTVSWYQQALGQGPQFIFQYYEEEERQRGNFPDRFSGHQFPNYSSELNVNALLLGDSALYLCASTFGDQETQYFGPGTRLLVL.

The rearrangement joins TRBV6-6 to TRBJ1-1, with 7 bases aligning to TRBD1. The CDR3 contains 14 residues. Germline V gene data show CDR1 as MNHNY and CDR2 as SVGAGI (reference sequence). J lost 2 bases, V lost 8 bases, and 8 bases had no gene match. The CDR3 reads CASVRGTANTEAFF. The CDR3 DNA sequence: TGTGCCAGCGTGCGTGGGACAGCAAACACTGAAGCTTTCTTT.